This TCR beta chain was found in a study of STAT5B mutations in CD4+ large granular lymphocyte leukemia. CDR1 SGHTA and CDR2 FQGNSA come from the germline V gene. This CDR3 region has 11 residues. V gave up 3 bases and J gave up 10 bases, with 9 bases separating them. Sequencing used immunoSEQ multiplex PCR; TCRdb keeps in-frame clones, though not all of them. The sample has some 32,000 clones, 70% to 90% seen once. Sequenced material: CD4+ T cells from blood buffy coats. The rearrangement joins TRBV7-2 to TRBJ1-2; no clear D gene. The source of this sequence is a human donor in good health. The CDR3 reads CASSFDRLYTF. CDR3 DNA sequence: TGTGCCAGCAGCTTCGACCGACTCTACACCTTC.